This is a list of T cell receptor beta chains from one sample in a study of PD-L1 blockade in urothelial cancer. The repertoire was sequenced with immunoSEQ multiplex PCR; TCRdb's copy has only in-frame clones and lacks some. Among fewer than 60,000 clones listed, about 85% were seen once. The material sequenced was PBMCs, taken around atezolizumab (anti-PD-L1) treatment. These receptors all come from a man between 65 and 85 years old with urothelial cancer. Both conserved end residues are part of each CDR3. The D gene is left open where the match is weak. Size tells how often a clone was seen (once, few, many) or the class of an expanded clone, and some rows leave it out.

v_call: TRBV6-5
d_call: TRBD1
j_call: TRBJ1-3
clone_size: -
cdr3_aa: CASSYSDRAGNTIYF
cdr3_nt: TGTGCCAGCAGTTACTCGGACAGGGCTGGAAACACCATATATTTT

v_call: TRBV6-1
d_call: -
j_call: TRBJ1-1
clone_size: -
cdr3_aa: CASSAGGIQNTEAFF
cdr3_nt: TGTGCCAGCAGTGCGGGAGGGATCCAGAACACTGAAGCTTTCTTT

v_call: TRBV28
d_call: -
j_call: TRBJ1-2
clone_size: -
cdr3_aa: CASTQGGGNNGYTF
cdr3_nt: TGTGCCAGCACCCAAGGGGGGGGCAATAATGGCTACACCTTC

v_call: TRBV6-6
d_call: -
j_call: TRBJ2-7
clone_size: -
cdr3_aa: CASSRSYEQYF
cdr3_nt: TGTGCCAGCAGTCGGTCCTACGAGCAGTACTTC

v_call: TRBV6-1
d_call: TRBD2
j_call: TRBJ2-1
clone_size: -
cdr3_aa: CASSEWVTSGVNNEQFF
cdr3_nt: TGTGCCAGCAGTGAATGGGTCACTAGCGGGGTAAACAATGAGCAGTTCTTC

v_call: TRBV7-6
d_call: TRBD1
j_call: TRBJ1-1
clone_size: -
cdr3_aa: CASSHPGQVLMNTEAFF
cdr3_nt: TGTGCCAGCAGTCATCCGGGACAGGTCCTCATGAACACTGAAGCTTTCTTT

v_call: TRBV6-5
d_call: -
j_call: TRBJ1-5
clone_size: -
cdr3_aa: CASSPRGRNQPQHF
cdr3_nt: TGTGCCAGCAGCCCGAGGGGGAGAAATCAGCCCCAGCATTTT

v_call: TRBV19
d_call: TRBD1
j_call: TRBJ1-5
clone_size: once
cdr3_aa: CASSPQSGTAINQPQHF
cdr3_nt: TGTGCCAGTAGTCCCCAATCCGGGACAGCGATCAATCAGCCCCAGCATTTT

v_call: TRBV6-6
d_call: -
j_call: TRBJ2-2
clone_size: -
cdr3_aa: CASSPGRTRYTGELFF
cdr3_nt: TGTGCCAGCAGTCCCGGCAGGACACGCTACACCGGGGAGCTGTTTTTT

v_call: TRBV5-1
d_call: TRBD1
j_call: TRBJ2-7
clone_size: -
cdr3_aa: CASSRGGQGAHEQYF
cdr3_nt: TGCGCCAGCAGCAGGGGGGGACAGGGGGCGCATGAGCAGTACTTC

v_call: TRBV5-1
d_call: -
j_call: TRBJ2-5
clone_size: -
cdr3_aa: CASSLSGDMGQETQYF
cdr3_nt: TGCGCCAGCAGCTTGAGCGGGGACATGGGCCAAGAGACCCAGTACTTC

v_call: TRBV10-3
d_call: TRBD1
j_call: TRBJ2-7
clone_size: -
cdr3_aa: CAISDDRGGEQYF
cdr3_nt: TGTGCCATCAGTGACGACAGGGGTGGCGAGCAGTACTTC

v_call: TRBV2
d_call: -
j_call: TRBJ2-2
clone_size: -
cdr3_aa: CASSDRRAAGELFF
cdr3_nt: TGTGCCAGCAGTGATCGGCGCGCGGCCGGGGAGCTGTTTTTT

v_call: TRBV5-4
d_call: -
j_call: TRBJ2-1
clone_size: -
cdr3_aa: CASSLSGWSSYNEQFF
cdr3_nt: TGTGCCAGCAGCTTGAGCGGGTGGAGCTCCTACAATGAGCAGTTCTTC

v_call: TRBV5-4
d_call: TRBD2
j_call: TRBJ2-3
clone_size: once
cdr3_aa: CASSLTSGRTTDTQYF
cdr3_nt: TGTGCCAGCAGCCTGACTAGCGGGAGAACCACAGATACGCAGTATTTT

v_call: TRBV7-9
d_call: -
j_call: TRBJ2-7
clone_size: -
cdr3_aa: CASSLEGGVGYEQYF
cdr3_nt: TGTGCCAGCAGCTTAGAAGGGGGGGTTGGCTACGAGCAGTACTTC

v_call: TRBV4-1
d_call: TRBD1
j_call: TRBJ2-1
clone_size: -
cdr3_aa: CASSVDRESYNEQFF
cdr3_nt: TGCGCCAGCAGCGTCGACAGGGAATCCTACAATGAGCAGTTCTTC

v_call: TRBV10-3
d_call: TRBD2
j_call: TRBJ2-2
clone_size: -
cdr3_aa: CAISPRLLAGTGELFF
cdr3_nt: TGTGCCATCAGTCCACGACTACTAGCGGGAACCGGGGAGCTGTTTTTT

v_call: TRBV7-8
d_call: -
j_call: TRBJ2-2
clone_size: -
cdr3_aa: CASSLDTPALTGELFF
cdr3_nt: TGTGCCAGCAGCTTAGACACCCCCGCCCTCACCGGGGAGCTGTTTTTT

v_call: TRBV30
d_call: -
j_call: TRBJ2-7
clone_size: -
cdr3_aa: CAWSGFSSYEQYF
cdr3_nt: TGTGCCTGGAGCGGGTTCTCCTCCTACGAGCAGTACTTC

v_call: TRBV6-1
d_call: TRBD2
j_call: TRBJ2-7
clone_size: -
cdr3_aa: CANAVGREYHEQYF
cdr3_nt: TGTGCCAACGCGGTGGGGCGGGAGTACCACGAGCAGTACTTC

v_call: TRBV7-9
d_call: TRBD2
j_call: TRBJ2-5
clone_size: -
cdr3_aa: CASSWTSGETQYF
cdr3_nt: TGTGCCAGCAGCTGGACTAGCGGGGAGACCCAGTACTTC

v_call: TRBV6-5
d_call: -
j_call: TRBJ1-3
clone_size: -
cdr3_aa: CASSYNRESSGNTIYF
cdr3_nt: TGTGCCAGCAGTTACAACAGGGAGAGCTCTGGAAACACCATATATTTT

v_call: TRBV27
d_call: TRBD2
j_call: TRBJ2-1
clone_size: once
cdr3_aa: CASTHHGIGLAGGSNEQFF
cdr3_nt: TGTGCCAGCACCCACCATGGGATCGGACTAGCGGGAGGGTCCAATGAGCAGTTCTTC

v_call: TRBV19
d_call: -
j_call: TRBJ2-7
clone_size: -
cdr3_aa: CASSPGNLYEQYF
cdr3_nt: TGTGCCAGTAGTCCAGGGAACCTTTACGAGCAGTACTTC

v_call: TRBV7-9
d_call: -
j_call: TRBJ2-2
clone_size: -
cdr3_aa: CASTVNTGELFF
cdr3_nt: TGTGCCAGCACCGTAAACACCGGGGAGCTGTTTTTT

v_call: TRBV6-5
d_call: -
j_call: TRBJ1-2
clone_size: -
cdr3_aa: CASSQRADVGYGYTF
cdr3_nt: TGTGCCAGCAGCCAGAGGGCTGACGTCGGATATGGCTACACCTTC

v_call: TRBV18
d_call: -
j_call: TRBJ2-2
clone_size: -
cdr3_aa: CASSLDRPMLNTGELFF
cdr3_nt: TGTGCCAGCTCATTGGACAGACCGATGCTGAACACCGGGGAGCTGTTTTTT

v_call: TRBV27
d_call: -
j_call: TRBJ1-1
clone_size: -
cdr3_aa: CASSLSIGGGNTEAFF
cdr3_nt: TGTGCCAGCAGTTTATCTATCGGGGGGGGGAACACTGAAGCTTTCTTT

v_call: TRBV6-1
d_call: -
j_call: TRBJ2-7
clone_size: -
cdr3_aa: CASSGGLSTYEQYF
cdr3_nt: TGTGCCAGTAGTGGAGGTCTATCCACCTACGAGCAGTACTTC

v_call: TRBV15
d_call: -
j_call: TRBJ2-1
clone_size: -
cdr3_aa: CATSDGLGFEQFF
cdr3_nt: TGTGCCACCTCTGATGGCCTAGGATTTGAGCAGTTCTTC

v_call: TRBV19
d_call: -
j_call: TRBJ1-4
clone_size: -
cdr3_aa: CASSRGVDNEKLFF
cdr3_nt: TGTGCCAGTAGTAGGGGGGTTGATAATGAAAAACTGTTTTTT

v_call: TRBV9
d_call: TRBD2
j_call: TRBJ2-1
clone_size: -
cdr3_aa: CASSPPAGGGNEQFF
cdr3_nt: TGTGCCAGCAGCCCCCCAGCGGGAGGGGGCAATGAGCAGTTCTTC

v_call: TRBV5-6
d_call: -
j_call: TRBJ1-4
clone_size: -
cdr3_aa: CASSSVGVERDEKLFF
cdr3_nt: TGTGCCAGCAGCTCGGTAGGGGTCGAACGGGATGAAAAACTGTTTTTT

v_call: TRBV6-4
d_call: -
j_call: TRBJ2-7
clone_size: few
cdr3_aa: CASSGLLGWERYYEQYF
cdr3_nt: TGTGCCAGCAGTGGCCTCCTCGGGTGGGAGAGGTACTACGAGCAGTACTTC

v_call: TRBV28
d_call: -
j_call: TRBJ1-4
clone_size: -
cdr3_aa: CASRQPGEKLFF
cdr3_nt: TGTGCCAGTCGACAGCCTGGGGAAAAACTGTTTTTT

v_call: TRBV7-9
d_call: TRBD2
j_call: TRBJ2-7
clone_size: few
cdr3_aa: CASSLDSGRRNEQYF
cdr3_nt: TGTGCCAGCAGCTTAGATAGCGGGAGGAGGAACGAGCAGTACTTC

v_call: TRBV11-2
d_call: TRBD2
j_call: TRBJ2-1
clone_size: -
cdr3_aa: CASSARLARYNEQFF
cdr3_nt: TGTGCCAGCAGCGCACGACTAGCGCGGTACAATGAGCAGTTCTTC

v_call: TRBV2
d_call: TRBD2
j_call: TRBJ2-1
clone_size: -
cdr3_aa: CASSGLANEQFF
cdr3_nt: TGTGCCAGCAGTGGACTAGCGAATGAGCAGTTCTTC

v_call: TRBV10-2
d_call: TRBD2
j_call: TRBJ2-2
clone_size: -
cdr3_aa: CASSEGTSGRAGELFF
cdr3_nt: TGCGCCAGCAGTGAGGGGACTAGCGGGAGGGCCGGGGAGCTGTTTTTT

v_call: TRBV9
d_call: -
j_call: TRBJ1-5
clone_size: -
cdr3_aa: CASSVASGGEQPQHF
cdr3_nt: TGTGCCAGCAGCGTAGCTTCGGGGGGCGAGCAGCCCCAGCATTTT

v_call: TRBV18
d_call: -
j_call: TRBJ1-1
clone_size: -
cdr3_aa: CASSPGARTEAFF
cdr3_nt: TGTGCCAGCTCACCAGGGGCGCGCACTGAAGCTTTCTTT

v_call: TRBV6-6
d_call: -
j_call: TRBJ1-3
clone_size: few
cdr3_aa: CASSPRGDTIYF
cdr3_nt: TGTGCCAGCAGTCCCCGGGGTGACACCATATATTTT

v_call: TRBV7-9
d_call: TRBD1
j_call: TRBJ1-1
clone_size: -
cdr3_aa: CASSNIQGPPTEAFF
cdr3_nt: TGTGCCAGCAGTAATATACAGGGGCCCCCCACTGAAGCTTTCTTT

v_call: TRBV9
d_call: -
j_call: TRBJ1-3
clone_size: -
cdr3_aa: CASSESRQSPILGNTIYF
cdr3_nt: TGTGCCAGCAGCGAGAGTAGACAGAGCCCTATTCTCGGAAACACCATATATTTT

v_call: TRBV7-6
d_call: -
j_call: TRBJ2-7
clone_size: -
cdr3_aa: CASSSGLSPSEQYF
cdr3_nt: TGTGCCAGCAGCTCCGGACTGTCCCCCTCCGAGCAGTACTTC

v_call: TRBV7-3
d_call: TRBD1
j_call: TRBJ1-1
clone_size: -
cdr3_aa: CASSLDRVYRGASEAFF
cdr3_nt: TGTGCCAGCAGCTTAGATAGGGTATACAGGGGTGCCTCTGAAGCTTTCTTT

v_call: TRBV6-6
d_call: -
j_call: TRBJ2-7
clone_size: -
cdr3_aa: CASNMGGATSYEQYF
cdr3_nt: TGTGCCAGCAATATGGGGGGGGCTACCTCCTACGAGCAGTACTTC

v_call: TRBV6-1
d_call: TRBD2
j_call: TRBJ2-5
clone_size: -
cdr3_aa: CAIQLAGAETQYF
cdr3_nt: TGTGCCATCCAGTTAGCGGGAGCGGAGACCCAGTACTTC

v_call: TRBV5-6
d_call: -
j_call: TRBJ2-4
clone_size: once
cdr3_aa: CASSLGVGNIQYF
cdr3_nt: TGTGCCAGCAGCTTGGGCGTCGGAAACATTCAGTACTTC

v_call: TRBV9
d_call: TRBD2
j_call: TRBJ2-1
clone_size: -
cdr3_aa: CASSVEGGSSYNEQFF
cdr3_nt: TGTGCCAGCAGCGTAGAGGGCGGGAGCTCCTACAATGAGCAGTTCTTC

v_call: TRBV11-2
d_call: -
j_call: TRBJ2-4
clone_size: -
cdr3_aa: CASSSQALAKNIQYF
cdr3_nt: TGTGCCAGCAGCTCTCAGGCCCTAGCCAAAAACATTCAGTACTTC

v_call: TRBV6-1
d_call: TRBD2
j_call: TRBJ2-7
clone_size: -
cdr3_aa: CASSERIAGDQAYEQYF
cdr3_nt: TGTGCCAGCAGTGAGAGAATAGCGGGAGACCAGGCCTACGAGCAGTACTTC

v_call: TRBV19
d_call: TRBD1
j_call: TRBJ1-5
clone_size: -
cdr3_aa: CASTEGQGPQPQHF
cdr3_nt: TGTGCCAGTACCGAGGGACAGGGCCCTCAGCCCCAGCATTTT

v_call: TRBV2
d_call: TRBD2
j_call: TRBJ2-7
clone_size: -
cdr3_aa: CASSMGLAFNEQYF
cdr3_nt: TGTGCCAGCAGTATGGGACTAGCGTTCAACGAGCAGTACTTC

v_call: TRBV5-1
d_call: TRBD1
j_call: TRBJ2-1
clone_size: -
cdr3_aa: CASSSGTGPYNEQFF
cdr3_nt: TGCGCCAGCAGCTCAGGGACAGGCCCCTACAATGAGCAGTTCTTC

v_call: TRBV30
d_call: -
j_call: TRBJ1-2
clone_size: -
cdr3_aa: CAWSAGNGYTF
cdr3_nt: TGTGCCTGGAGTGCCGGGAATGGCTACACCTTC

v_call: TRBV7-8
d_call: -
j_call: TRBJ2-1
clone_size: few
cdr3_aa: CASSLRDTYNEQFF
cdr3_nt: TGTGCCAGCAGCTTAAGAGACACCTACAATGAGCAGTTCTTC

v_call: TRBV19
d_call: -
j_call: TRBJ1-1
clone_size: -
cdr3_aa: CASSIGYRREGTEAFF
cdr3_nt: TGTGCCAGTAGTATAGGTTACCGCAGGGAGGGCACTGAAGCTTTCTTT